This TCR beta chain emerged from a study of beta chain features in type 1 diabetes (dated by TCRdb to between 2018 and 2020). With respect to the entire study: No differences in mean age, gender distribution, total cell number or subset yield were found between patients and healthy donors. The study compared the TCRB repertoires of sorted circulating CD4+ T cell subsets in recently diagnosed type 1 diabetes patients with those in matched healthy donors. Across all samples, around 99 million sorted cells were examined, and cell number per subset correlated strongly with RNA yield. Regulatory and stem cell-like memory subsets were obtained from only 8 patients and roughly eight healthy donors, while naive and central memory subsets were obtained from all 28 donors. Study-wide conclusions, independent of this receptor: Shorter templates might be favored by PCR, yet because patient and control samples were amplified and corrected together, any such skew would affect both groups equally. At VDJ recombination sites, patients with type 1 diabetes made fewer insertions and deleted more nucleotides, a pattern implying thymic rearrangement abnormalities. Type 1 diabetes patients showed a moderate but significant shortening of TCRB CDR3 length in all four CD4+ subsets. Because small numbers of individuals were included in the HLA sub-analyses, any influence of HLA type on TCRB rearrangement was left unresolved. Naive, central memory and regulatory TCRB repertoires appeared more similar among patients than among healthy donors. Because cDNA rather than genomic DNA was sequenced, highly expressing activated cells could have been over-represented, although no difference in activation and CD3 levels was found between groups.

All of the isolated RNA was reverse transcribed with the High Capacity cDNA Reverse Transcription Kit, so expressed TCRB transcripts were sequenced. Naive, central memory and regulatory T cell samples underwent deep immunoSEQ sequencing, averaging around 4 million total reads per sample. Sorted cells were lysed in RLT buffer and RNA was extracted with DNase-treated RNeasy Micro or Mini kits, depending on cell number. To prevent cross-contamination, each cell subset was processed individually, whereas patient and healthy donor samples were processed jointly. Using the immunoSEQ multiplex PCR, TCRB sequences were amplified from cDNA into 87-bp fragments spanning the CDR3 region. Sequencing of the amplicons was performed on the Illumina HiSeq platform. In the paper's pipeline: Synthetic template baselines were used to correct PCR bias computationally, reads within Hamming distance 2 were collapsed, and singletons that could not be merged were discarded. Reads were aligned against IMGT so that V, D and J genes, CDR3 length and insertions or deletions at six rearrangement sites could be assigned. Within each subset, clonotype counts were normalized to sorted cell number, after which true diversity and Gini coefficients were computed with the tcR R package. The overlap coefficient, calculated on TCRB nucleotide sequences, was used to quantify repertoire sharing. This is the immuneACCESS table as TCRdb keeps it, with only in-frame sequences that have V and J called. A part of the clones is gone; compared with another copy, unresolved V genes explain less than half, and the rest is unexplained. The DNA was the basis for D and trimming; V, J and clone size are from that table. The sample table contains about 52,000 clones; only one count was recorded for under 45% of them. Approximately 1.3% of the sample is taken by the ten largest.

V is clipped by 2 bases and J by 5 bases, and the sequence between their germline boundaries is 18 bases long. Taken from the germline V gene, the CDR1 and CDR2 loops are SGHVS and FNYEAQ. There are 16 amino acids in the CDR3, from cysteine to phenylalanine inclusive. Of all the DNA, just the CDR3 is kept, 48 bases in frame from base 1. From each donor, a single peripheral blood sample of about 120 mL on average was drawn into heparinised tubes. A BD FACSAria II and a panel including CD45RO, CCR7, CD25, CD127, CD95 and CD27 were used to sort naive, central memory, regulatory and stem cell-like memory CD4+ T cells. Every sorted population had a purity above 95%. PBMCs were isolated right away by Lymphoprep density gradient centrifugation and were stained directly, without culture. To minimize batch effects, samples were stained and sorted in pairs, one healthy donor with one patient per experiment.

To note about this clone: Its binding antigen is unknown. No much larger clone exists at a distance of one base, and base qualities are not known.

This chain joins TRBV7-6 to TRBJ1-1; TRBD1 is a possible D gene, resting on 6 matching bases. The sequenced material came from Tregs from blood. The sample's cell subset or site, from its label and the paper: regulatory CD4+ T cells. The source is a man between 25 and 39 years old with type 1 diabetes. The nucleotide sequence reads TGTGCCAGCAGCTTAAGACAGGCCTCCAGCGGTACTGAAGCTTTCTTT. Its product reads: CASSLRQASSGTEAFF. Supplemented by the reference TRBV7-6 and TRBJ1-1 proteins around the CDR3, the complete variable domain is GAGVSQSPRYKVTKRGQDVALRCDPISGHVSLYWYRQALGQGPEFLTYFNYEAQQDKSGLPNDRFSAERPEGSISTLTIQRTEQRDSAMYRCASSLRQASSGTEAFFGQGTRLTVV.